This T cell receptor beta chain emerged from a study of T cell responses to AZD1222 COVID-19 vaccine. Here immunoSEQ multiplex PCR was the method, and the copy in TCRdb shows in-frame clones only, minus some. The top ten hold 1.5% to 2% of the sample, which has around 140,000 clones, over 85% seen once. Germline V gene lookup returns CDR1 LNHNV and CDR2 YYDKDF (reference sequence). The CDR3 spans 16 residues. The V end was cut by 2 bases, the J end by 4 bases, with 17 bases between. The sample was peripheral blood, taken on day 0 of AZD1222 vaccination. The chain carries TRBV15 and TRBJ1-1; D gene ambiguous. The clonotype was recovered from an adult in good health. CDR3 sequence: CATSRPYRRRGTEAFF. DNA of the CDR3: TGTGCCACCAGCAGACCTTACCGGCGGCGGGGCACTGAAGCTTTCTTT.